Sequencing of this T cell receptor beta chain was carried out in a study of T-cell memory formation after mild COVID-19. Across the study: Each donor largely had its own TCR clusters. Study-wide results and caveats: Researchers found some responding clones in pre-infection memory, a sign that cross-reactive memory joined. CD4+ bias marked clones expanding day 15 to 37, unlike balanced contracting clones.

TCRdb ran MiXCR on the 5' RACE reads and lists one entry per CDR3 protein. This sample yields roughly 130,000 distinct CDR3 sequences, of which approximately 17% are seen a single time; over 4% belongs to the top ten. This clonotype was counted a few times. Its antigen remains unidentified. The length of the CDR3 is 15 residues. V was shortened by 3 bases and J by 6 bases, with 14 bases between the two germline ends. This sequence joins TRBV12-3 or TRBV12-4 and TRBJ2-2; perhaps D is TRBD1 or TRBD2 (5 bases each). The sequencing sample was made of PBMCs or a T cell subset sorted from them (not recorded which). The receptor was isolated from a young man who had mild COVID-19 (a few samples of this study predate the infection). Cell type and time point are not known. CDR3 region: CASSFRGRPPGELFF. The CDR3 DNA follows: TGTGCCAGCAGTTTCCGGGGCCGCCCCCCCGGGGAGCTGTTTTTT.